Listed below are T cell receptor beta chains from one sample, sequenced in a study of CD8 T cells in ankylosing spondylitis. TCRdb reprocessed the 5' RACE reads with MiXCR, giving one entry per CDR3 protein. The sample has nearly 350,000 distinct CDR3 sequences; roughly 15% are singletons. Sequenced: blood, either unsorted or a sorted T cell fraction (not recorded which). These receptor sequences come from a male donor with ankylosing spondylitis or in good health (not recorded which). Both conserved end residues are part of each CDR3. D genes are given only for firm matches. Size is stated for part of the rows, as once, few or many counts, or as a class when the clone is expanded.

CDR3 protein: CSVEGGPRVQYF
CDR3 DNA: TGCAGCGTGGAGGGGGGGCCTAGAGTGCAGTACTTC
V gene: TRBV29-1
clone size: many
D gene: .
J gene: TRBJ2-7

CDR3 protein: CSARLAGVGEQFF
CDR3 DNA: TGCAGTGCTAGACTAGCGGGGGTGGGTGAGCAGTTCTTC
V gene: TRBV20-1
clone size: .
D gene: TRBD2
J gene: TRBJ2-1

CDR3 protein: CASSQQPNYGYTF
CDR3 DNA: TGTGCCAGCAGCCAACAACCTAACTATGGCTACACCTTC
V gene: TRBV3-1
clone size: few
D gene: .
J gene: TRBJ1-2

CDR3 protein: CASSLDGGGAYNEQFF
CDR3 DNA: TGCGCCAGCAGCTTGGACGGCGGGGGGGCCTACAATGAGCAGTTCTTC
V gene: TRBV5-1
clone size: once
D gene: TRBD2
J gene: TRBJ2-1

CDR3 protein: CASSRGGETQYF
CDR3 DNA: TGTGCCAGCTCGAGGGGCGGAGAGACCCAGTACTTC
V gene: TRBV5-5
clone size: many
D gene: .
J gene: TRBJ2-5

CDR3 protein: CSAIGGYYGYTF
CDR3 DNA: TGCAGTGCTATAGGGGGCTACTATGGCTACACCTTC
V gene: TRBV20-1
clone size: few
D gene: TRBD1
J gene: TRBJ1-2

CDR3 protein: CASSSQGANYEQYF
CDR3 DNA: TGCGCCAGCAGCTCGCAGGGGGCGAACTACGAGCAGTACTTC
V gene: TRBV5-1
clone size: .
D gene: TRBD1
J gene: TRBJ2-7

CDR3 protein: CASTAAGVSYNEQFF
CDR3 DNA: TGTGCCAGCACCGCGGCGGGAGTATCCTACAATGAGCAGTTCTTC
V gene: TRBV9
clone size: few
D gene: TRBD2
J gene: TRBJ2-1

CDR3 protein: CASSPNRDRGKFNEQFF
CDR3 DNA: TGCGCCAGCAGCCCGAACCGGGACAGGGGTAAATTCAATGAGCAGTTCTTC
V gene: TRBV5-1
clone size: few
D gene: TRBD1
J gene: TRBJ2-1

CDR3 protein: CASSRGHLTDTQYF
CDR3 DNA: TGTGCCAGCAGCCGAGGACACCTCACAGATACGCAGTATTTT
V gene: TRBV14
clone size: .
D gene: .
J gene: TRBJ2-3

CDR3 protein: CASSLAGQTNQPQHF
CDR3 DNA: TGTGCCAGCAGCTTGGCAGGACAGACAAATCAGCCCCAGCATTTT
V gene: TRBV5-8
clone size: .
D gene: .
J gene: TRBJ1-5

CDR3 protein: CASSNRGNQPQHF
CDR3 DNA: TGTGCCAGCAGCAATAGGGGCAATCAGCCCCAGCATTTT
V gene: TRBV21-1
clone size: few
D gene: .
J gene: TRBJ1-5

CDR3 protein: CAWSPLLYEQYF
CDR3 DNA: TGTGCCTGGAGTCCCTTACTCTACGAGCAGTACTTC
V gene: TRBV30
clone size: .
D gene: .
J gene: TRBJ2-7

CDR3 protein: CASSRGLLSGALFF
CDR3 DNA: TGTGCCAGCAGCAGAGGGCTCCTCTCCGGGGCGCTGTTTTTT
V gene: TRBV5-6
clone size: .
D gene: .
J gene: TRBJ2-2

CDR3 protein: CASSLASGGPETQYF
CDR3 DNA: TGCGCCAGCAGCTTGGCTAGCGGGGGCCCGGAGACCCAGTACTTC
V gene: TRBV5-1
clone size: .
D gene: TRBD2
J gene: TRBJ2-5